The 14 T cell receptor beta chains in this list originate from one sample, sequenced in a study of CD8+ T cells in alopecia areata. The treatment here: oral pan-JAK inhibitor, 5-10 mg twice daily. Sequencing used cDNA as its template, made by extracting RNA and reverse transcribing it. Repertoires were generated with immunoSEQ multiplex PCR, while TCRdb's copy carries only in-frame clones and drops some. The table lists approximately 130,000 clones, 61% of them singletons. The specimen comprised CD4+ T cells sorted from blood, sampled at week 4, from a patient treated with tofacitinib. These receptors all stem from a human donor with alopecia areata.

The V gene is TRBV29-1, the J gene TRBJ1-2, with D possibly matching TRBD1 (5 bases). Germline values: CDR1 SQVTM, CDR2 ANQGSEA. This CDR3 region has 13 residues. V was clipped by 5 bases and J by 6 bases, with 16 bases between them. CDR3 sequence (DNA): TGCAGCGTTTCACATCAGGGACGTCATGGCTACACCTTC. Its protein product is CSVSHQGRHGYTF.

The chain links TRBV5-1 to TRBJ2-5, with a weak D call TRBD2 (6 bases). V was cut by 5 bases and J by 5 bases, with 16 bases left in between. The CDR3 consists of 14 residues. Germline V gene data show CDR1 as SGHRS and CDR2 as YFSETQ. The CDR3 is CASRGGGGKETQYF. As DNA, the CDR3 is TGCGCCAGCAGAGGTGGGGGAGGAAAGGAGACCCAGTACTTC.

The chain carries TRBV30 and TRBJ2-7; 7 bases fit TRBD1. The CDR3 is made up of 11 amino acids. Germline CDR1 GTSNPN, CDR2 SVGIG (reference sequence). V was pared by 0 bases and J by 10 bases, with 3 bases of the junction left unmatched. The CDR3 reads CAWSVGQVQYF. In DNA form, the CDR3 reads TGTGCCTGGAGTGTAGGACAGGTACAGTACTTC. Looking up the rest from reference TRBV30 and TRBJ2-7 gives the full variable domain: SQTIHQWPATLVQPVGSPLSLECTVEGTSNPNLYWYRQAAGRGLQLLFYSVGIGQISSEVPQNLSASRPQDRQFILSSKKLLLSDSGFYLCAWSVGQVQYFGPGTRLTVT.

Written as DNA, the CDR3 is TGTGCCAGCAGCTCTCAACGTCGGAATGAGCAGTTCTTC. It specifies CASSSQRRNEQFF. The chain carries TRBV7-2 and TRBJ2-1; D call uncertain. Germline lookup yields CDR1 SGHTA and CDR2 FQGNSA. The CDR3 is 13 residues long. The V and J ends lost 4 bases and 7 bases respectively, with 11 bases between them.

This clone was seen more than once but under ten times. The J gene is TRBJ2-5, the V gene TRBV6-5, with TRBD1 identical over 10 bases. CDR1 is MNHEY and CDR2 is SVGAGI in the germline V gene. The CDR3 spans 14 residues. V shed 6 bases, J shed 6 bases, and the junction held 7 bases outside the gene matches. The CDR3 DNA is TGTGCCAGCAGAACCGGGGGACAGGGGAAGACCCAGTACTTC. It translates to CASRTGGQGKTQYF.

This sequence joins TRBV23-1 and TRBJ2-2; the D is unclear. TRBV23-1 belongs to the ORF category, with a function that is uncertain. This CDR3 is built from 13 residues. V was clipped by 1 base and J by 4 bases, with 4 bases between them. The CDR3 sequence is CASSQFATGELFF. DNA for the CDR3: TGCGCCAGCAGTCAATTTGCCACCGGGGAGCTGTTTTTT.

The gene calls are TRBV18 and TRBJ2-7; D might be TRBD2 (6 bases). The germline V gene encodes CDR1 KGHSH and CDR2 LQKENI. This CDR3 is 14 amino acids long. V lost 3 bases, J lost 7 bases, and 16 bases lay in between. This CDR3 is CASSPPGLAWEQYF. The CDR3 DNA sequence: TGTGCCAGCTCACCGCCCGGCCTAGCGTGGGAGCAGTACTTC.

The gene calls are TRBV11-2 and TRBJ2-1; no definite D call. Germline assignment: CDR1 SGHAT and CDR2 FQNNGV. The CDR3 covers 13 residues. Trimming took off 5 bases at V and 6 bases at J, with 11 bases between the two ends. The DNA for the CDR3 is TGTGCCAGCAGCCAAGAAGGGATCAATGAGCAGTTCTTC. Residues: CASSQEGINEQFF.

The rearrangement joins TRBV7-3 to TRBJ1-1; a weak D match, TRBD1 (5 bases). CDR1 and CDR2 from the germline V gene are SGHTA and FQGTGA. CDR3 length equals 13 residues. V dropped 3 bases and J dropped 4 bases, with 9 bases sitting between them. CDR3 sequence reads: CASSFQGSTEAFF. CDR3 nucleotides: TGTGCCAGCAGCTTCCAGGGAAGCACTGAAGCTTTCTTT.

The chain is built from TRBV2 and TRBJ1-5, with D possibly matching TRBD1 (5 bases). Trimming took off 7 bases at V and 0 bases at J, with 10 bases between the two ends. The CDR3 has 14 residues. Germline values: CDR1 SNHLY, CDR2 FYNNEI. For the CDR3, the DNA is TGTGCCAGCACGACAGTCAATAGCAATCAGCCCCAGCATTTT. Its translation: CASTTVNSNQPQHF.

This clone has more than one count but fewer than ten. V usage is TRBV29-1 and J usage is TRBJ1-3; D may be TRBD1 (6 bases). Deletions cut 6 bases from V and 4 bases from J, with 10 bases between. CDR3 size: 12 residues. CDR1 is SQVTM, CDR2 ANQGSEA, per germline. CDR3 nucleotide sequence: TGCAGCGTGAGGACAGACGGAAACACCATATATTTT. The encoded protein is CSVRTDGNTIYF.

This chain joins TRBV7-2 and TRBJ2-7, with D perhaps matching TRBD2 (6 bases). This CDR3 region has 13 residues. Germline V gives CDR1 SGHTA, CDR2 FQGNSA. V was trimmed by 2 bases and J by 1 base, leaving 6 bases between them. CDR3 nucleotide sequence: TGTGCCAGCAGCTTACGGGGGTCCTACGAGCAGTACTTC. Translation gives CASSLRGSYEQYF.

The V call is TRBV7-2, the J call TRBJ1-5; the D is unclear. CDR3 size: 15 residues. Deletions cut 1 base from V and 0 bases from J, with 7 bases between. Germline CDR1 reads SGHTA; CDR2 reads FQGNSA. Here the CDR3 reads CASSLGHASNQPQHF. The CDR3 DNA is TGTGCCAGCAGCTTAGGGCACGCTAGCAATCAGCCCCAGCATTTT.

The gene calls are TRBV29-1 and TRBJ1-1; perhaps TRBD1 as D (5 bases). V lost 7 bases to trimming and J lost 1 base, with 10 bases between them. The CDR3 is made up of 12 amino acids. CDR1 and CDR2 from the germline V gene are SQVTM and ANQGSEA. The DNA of the CDR3 is TGCAGCGCCCGAAGGGGGAACACTGAAGCTTTCTTT. This encodes CSARRGNTEAFF.